The 26 T cell receptor beta chains in this list originate from one sample, sequenced in a study of shared clonotypes between healthy human individuals. The data were produced by immunoSEQ multiplex PCR, yet TCRdb's version contains in-frame clones alone and is incomplete. The sample has 2 million to 3 million clones, around nine tenths seen once. Material: naive CD4+ T cells sorted from blood. Subset defined: CD45RA+ positively selected. These receptors were collected from a man younger than 35 in good health.

In its sample, this clone was seen a few times. The CDR3 sequence: CASSPKDRARNIQYF. CDR3 bases: TGTGCCAGCAGCCCCAAAGACAGGGCAAGAAACATTCAGTACTTC. The chain uses TRBV9 and TRBJ2-4, with 7 bases identical to TRBD1. The J segment lost 6 bases and the V segment lost 4 bases, leaving 10 bases of the junction unmatched. Germline V gives CDR1 SGDLS, CDR2 YYNGEE. The CDR3 length is 15 residues.

The chain carries TRBV10-1 and TRBJ2-3; TRBD2 matches 12 bases. From germline, CDR1 is WNHNN and CDR2 SYGVQD (reference sequence). The V gene end was trimmed by 3 bases and the J gene end by 2 bases; junction bases not matched to a gene: 3. The CDR3 has 16 residues. This CDR3 is CASSEGLAGFTDTQYF. As DNA, the CDR3 is TGCGCCAGCAGTGAAGGACTAGCGGGGTTCACAGATACGCAGTATTTT.

The chain couples TRBV19 to TRBJ2-5, with 12 bases fitting TRBD2. V lost 8 bases and J lost 5; bases outside the gene matches: 6. The CDR3 has 14 residues. Germline V gene sequence: CDR1 LNHDA, CDR2 SQIVND (reference sequence). This CDR3 is CASASGRAGETQYF. The DNA for the CDR3 is TGTGCCAGTGCTAGCGGGAGGGCTGGGGAGACCCAGTACTTC.

This rearrangement joins TRBV7-9 to TRBJ2-1, with D possibly TRBD2 on 5 matching bases. The V gene's germline CDR1 is SEHNR and CDR2 FQNEAQ (reference sequence). Trimming pared 3 bases from V and 5 bases from J, leaving 14 bases between. The CDR3 spans 15 residues. CDR3 sequence reads: CASSFGITSHNEQFF. The CDR3, as DNA: TGTGCCAGCAGCTTTGGGATTACTAGTCACAATGAGCAGTTCTTC.

The chain carries TRBV18 and TRBJ2-5, with 12 positions matching TRBD2. From germline, CDR1 is KGHSH and CDR2 LQKENI. The length of the CDR3 is 16 residues. Germline trimming cut 6 bases from V and 5 bases from J; bases unmatched to any gene: 10. The CDR3 loop is CASSARRTSGDETQYF. In DNA form, the CDR3 reads TGTGCCAGCTCTGCTAGGCGGACTAGCGGGGACGAGACCCAGTACTTC.

The chain couples TRBV7-9 to TRBJ2-3; unclear D gene. The CDR3 is 13 residues long. CDR1 is SEHNR, CDR2 FQNEAQ, per germline (reference sequence). Trimming removed 3 bases at V and 4 bases at J, with 8 bases between. The CDR3 here is CASSLYGADTQYF. The DNA for the CDR3 is TGTGCCAGCAGCTTGTACGGAGCAGATACGCAGTATTTT.

The rearrangement links TRBV7-3 to TRBJ2-1; D call uncertain. With 6 bases removed from V and 0 bases from J, the gap between germline ends came to 18 bases. The CDR3 contains 17 residues. Germline CDR1 reads SGHTA; CDR2 reads FQGTGA. The DNA of the CDR3 is TGTGCCAGCAGTCTCTCGTCCCCCGTTTTCTCCTACAATGAGCAGTTCTTC. This translates into CASSLSSPVFSYNEQFF.

The chain couples TRBV5-4 to TRBJ2-7; possible D gene TRBD1, 6 bases. The germline V gene has CDR1 SGHNT and CDR2 YYREEE (reference sequence). Trimming shortened V by 4 bases and J by 0 bases, and 20 bases separated the two germline ends. The CDR3 runs 17 residues. The CDR3 loop reads CASSPGAGAATSYEQYF. CDR3 DNA: TGTGCCAGCAGCCCTGGGGCAGGGGCAGCAACCTCCTACGAGCAGTACTTC.

This clone appeared a few times. Other DNA variants within this sample encode the same CDR3. The rearrangement links TRBV30 to TRBJ1-5; D not certain. V lost 2 bases and J 6 bases, leaving 5 bases between the germline ends. The length of the CDR3 is 11 residues. From germline, CDR1 is GTSNPN and CDR2 SVGIG (reference sequence). CDR3 DNA sequence: TGTGCCTGGAGTACCGGTCAGCCCCAGCATTTT. Translating it yields CAWSTGQPQHF.

As concerns this clone: Other DNA sequences in the sample encode the same CDR3. This chain connects TRBV15 to TRBJ2-7, with D possibly TRBD2 on 6 matching bases. Germline V lookup: CDR1 LNHNV, CDR2 YYDKDF (reference sequence). The CDR3 sequence is 14 residues long. Trimming cost V 3 bases and J 1 base, with 10 bases left between them. For the CDR3, the DNA is TGTGCCACCAGCAGGGGGGGTTCGTCCTACGAGCAGTACTTC. This encodes CATSRGGSSYEQYF. Full variable domain (remainder filled in from reference TRBV15 and TRBJ2-7): DAMVIQNPRYQVTQFGKPVTLSCSQTLNHNVMYWYQQKSSQAPKLLFHYYDKDFNNEADTPDNFQSRRPNTSFCFLDIRSPGLGDTAMYLCATSRGGSSYEQYFGPGTRLTVT.

The J gene is TRBJ2-3, the V gene TRBV5-1, with 13 bases that match TRBD2. V lost 3 bases and J lost 3; bases outside the gene matches: 7. There are 17 residues in the CDR3. In germline, CDR1 is SGHRS, CDR2 YFSETQ. CDR3 nucleotide sequence: TGCGCCAGCAGCTCCGGACTAGCGGGAGTAAGGACAGATACGCAGTATTTT. Protein product: CASSSGLAGVRTDTQYF.

The chain employs TRBV11-2 and TRBJ2-6; TRBD2 matches 13 bases. The CDR3 totals 18 residues. The ends lost 4 bases at V and 3 bases at J; junction bases unmatched: 6. The germline V gene encodes CDR1 SGHAT and CDR2 FQNNGV. The CDR3 sequence is CASSSGGLAGVGANVLTF. The CDR3 DNA reads TGTGCCAGCAGCTCCGGCGGACTAGCGGGAGTTGGGGCCAACGTCCTGACTTTC.

This clone was seen more than once but under ten times. V and J are TRBV28 and TRBJ1-1; the match to TRBD1 covers 7 bases. The CDR3 is made up of 14 amino acids. V was pared by 7 bases and J by 5 bases, with 10 bases of the junction left unmatched. Per the germline V gene, CDR1 is MDHEN and CDR2 is SYDVKM. For the CDR3, the DNA is TGTGCCAGCAACCCAGGGGGAAAGGGGACTGAAGCTTTCTTT. It encodes CASNPGGKGTEAFF.

The J gene is TRBJ2-7, the V gene TRBV5-1, with D tentatively TRBD1 (6 bases). V dropped 2 bases and J dropped 1 base, with 13 bases sitting between them. Germline V lookup: CDR1 SGHRS, CDR2 YFSETQ. The CDR3 covers 15 residues. CDR3 amino acids: CASSFRQDTSYEQYF. For the CDR3, the DNA is TGCGCCAGCAGCTTCCGACAGGATACTTCCTACGAGCAGTACTTC.

The V and J genes are TRBV27 and TRBJ1-4; 7 bases map to TRBD1. V lost 4 bases to trimming and J lost 6 bases; unmatched junction nucleotides: 5. Germline V gene sequence: CDR1 MNHEY, CDR2 SMNVEV (reference sequence). The CDR3 consists of 14 residues. The CDR3 spells CASSSPGGYEKLFF. The CDR3 DNA sequence: TGTGCCAGCAGTTCCCCAGGGGGATATGAAAAACTGTTTTTT.

The gene calls are TRBV6-1 and TRBJ1-5; 7 bases agree with TRBD1. The V and J ends lost 6 bases and 11 bases, in that order; junction bases with no gene match: 13. The CDR3 runs 14 residues. Per the germline V gene, CDR1 is MNHNS and CDR2 is SASEGT. CDR3 DNA: TGTGCCAGCAGCCTTGGGGGACAGTCCCAGTCCCAGCATTTT. Amino acids: CASSLGGQSQSQHF.

This chain joins TRBV30 and TRBJ2-7; 7 bases line up with TRBD1. Germline loops: CDR1 GTSNPN, CDR2 SVGIG (reference sequence). Germline trimming cut 1 base from V and 5 bases from J; bases unmatched to any gene: 11. This CDR3 has 15 amino acids. The CDR3 spells CAWSDPTKGAHEQYF. CDR3 nucleotides: TGTGCCTGGAGTGATCCAACCAAGGGGGCCCACGAGCAGTACTTC.

The chain employs TRBV28 and TRBJ1-2; D is possibly TRBD1 (5 bases). The CDR3 length is 13 residues. In germline, CDR1 is MDHEN, CDR2 SYDVKM. V lost 5 bases and J lost 4, with 11 bases in between. The DNA for the CDR3 is TGTGCCAGCAGTCGTGCAGGGATCTATGGCTACACCTTC. Translation: CASSRAGIYGYTF.

J is TRBJ1-4 and V is TRBV6-5; no clear D gene. The CDR3 is 15 residues long. Trimming left V 2 bases short and J 4 bases short, with 11 bases between. CDR1 and CDR2 from the germline V gene are MNHEY and SVGAGI. The CDR3 region is CASSYLWAVNEKLFF. DNA of the CDR3: TGTGCCAGCAGTTACCTGTGGGCAGTTAATGAAAAACTGTTTTTT.

CDR3 in DNA: TGTGCCTGGAGTGTGGGGGAGGGCAATCAGCCCCAGCATTTT. Protein: CAWSVGEGNQPQHF. V gene TRBV30 combines with J gene TRBJ1-5; a weak D match, TRBD1 (5 bases). V lost 0 bases and J lost 2, with 8 bases in between. Germline-derived CDR1 and CDR2 are GTSNPN and SVGIG (reference sequence). The CDR3 has 14 residues.

The V gene is TRBV19, the J gene TRBJ1-6; D possibly corresponds to TRBD1 (5 bases). Trimming left V 7 bases short and J 6 bases short, with 13 bases between. CDR1 is LNHDA, CDR2 SQIVND, per germline (reference sequence). The CDR3 is 14 residues long. DNA of the CDR3: TGTGCCAGTAAACCGGACGGGGGTAATTCACCCCTCCACTTT. It is translated as CASKPDGGNSPLHF.

This rearrangement joins TRBV5-1 to TRBJ1-5; the match to TRBD1 covers 11 bases. J gave up 9 bases and V 4 bases, and 6 bases lay outside the gene matches. The germline CDR1 and CDR2 sequences are SGHRS and YFSETQ. The CDR3 sequence is 14 residues long. Here the CDR3 reads CASSPGQGGLPQHF. Here the CDR3 DNA reads TGCGCCAGCAGCCCGGGACAGGGGGGTCTGCCCCAGCATTTT. The whole variable domain, remainder taken from reference TRBV5-1 and TRBJ1-5, is KAGVTQTPRYLIKTRGQQVTLSCSPISGHRSVSWYQQTPGQGLQFLFEYFSETQRNKGNFPGRFSGRQFSNSRSEMNVSTLELGDSALYLCASSPGQGGLPQHFGDGTRLSIL.

The rearrangement links TRBV10-3 to TRBJ1-3; D possibly corresponds to TRBD1 (5 bases). CDR3 length: 14 residues. The germline V gene encodes CDR1 ENHRY and CDR2 SYGVKD. The V and J ends lost 3 bases and 0 bases respectively, with 6 bases between them. The CDR3 loop is CAISDTGSGNTIYF. As DNA, the CDR3 is TGTGCCATCAGTGATACAGGCTCTGGAAACACCATATATTTT.

This chain links TRBV28 with TRBJ1-5, with TRBD1 as a possible D gene (6 bases). V was clipped by 5 bases and J by 1 base, with 18 bases between them. The CDR3 is 17 residues long. Germline-derived CDR1 and CDR2 are MDHEN and SYDVKM. CDR3: CASSKVSWGASNQPQHF. In DNA form, the CDR3 reads TGTGCCAGCAGTAAGGTGTCGTGGGGGGCGAGCAATCAGCCCCAGCATTTT.

This rearrangement joins TRBV15 to TRBJ1-6, with unresolved D. V gave up 1 base and J gave up 0 bases, with 16 bases separating them. The CDR3 has 19 residues. Germline V gives CDR1 LNHNV, CDR2 YYDKDF (reference sequence). CDR3 protein: CATSRGAMGLSSYNSPLHF. The CDR3 bases are TGTGCCACCAGCAGAGGGGCTATGGGATTAAGCTCCTATAATTCACCCCTCCACTTT.

V gene TRBV2 combines with J gene TRBJ2-7; no reliable D call. The CDR3 has 13 amino acids. Germline CDR1 reads SNHLY; CDR2 reads FYNNEI. Deletions cut 7 bases from V and 0 bases from J, with 10 bases between. In DNA, the CDR3 is TGTGCCAGCACTCTACGACCCTCCTACGAGCAGTACTTC. Translation: CASTLRPSYEQYF.